A single sample gave rise to the 19 T cell receptor beta chains below, sequenced in a study of cytomegalovirus exposure and HLA in healthy donors (dated by TCRdb to about 2017). Libraries were built with the immunoSEQ multiplex PCR assay. A mixture of 60 forward primers for TCR Vbeta segments and 13 reverse primers for TCR Jbeta segments was used in the multiplex PCR. The immuneACCESS repertoire file appears here via TCRdb, limited to in-frame rearrangements. These files lack a portion of the clones; in checked studies, under half of the deficit traces to unresolved V genes, and the cause of the others is not known. For this sample the table gives around 140,000 clones, of which roughly 79% were detected only once. About 1.5% of the sample is in the top ten clones. Sequencing was done on a sample of PBMCs. Source of these receptors: a woman under 30 in good health and CMV-seronegative.

CDR3 sequence: CAWMESGLEQYF. DNA for the CDR3: TGTGCCTGGATGGAGAGTGGACTAGAGCAGTACTTC. This chain joins TRBV30 and TRBJ2-7, with D possibly TRBD2 on 6 matching bases. Germline CDR1 GTSNPN, CDR2 SVGIG (reference sequence). The V end lost 4 bases, the J end lost 7 bases, and 14 bases lay between the germline ends. The CDR3 length is 12 residues.

This clone has a handful of counts. This chain connects TRBV30 to TRBJ2-7; TRBD2 might be the D (5 bases). V dropped 4 bases and J dropped 1 base, with 11 bases sitting between them. CDR1 is GTSNPN, CDR2 SVGIG, per germline (reference sequence). The CDR3 extends over 13 amino acids. CDR3 DNA: TGTGCCTGGACTTCGCGGGCATCCTACGAGCAGTACTTC. It yields the protein CAWTSRASYEQYF.

The chain uses TRBV6-5 and TRBJ2-1; 8 bases are a match to TRBD2. CDR1 is MNHEY and CDR2 is SVGAGI in the germline V gene. The CDR3 consists of 15 residues. Trimming at V came to 4 bases and at J to 9 bases, leaving 11 bases not matched to a gene. CDR3 coding DNA: TGTGCCAGCAGTTTTATAGCGGGATTCAAGGGTGAGCAGTTCTTC. It encodes CASSFIAGFKGEQFF.

The V gene is TRBV12-5, the J gene TRBJ2-3; 7 nucleotides align to TRBD2. The CDR3 is made up of 12 amino acids. Germline V gene data show CDR1 as LGHNT and CDR2 as FRNRAP. Trimming cost V 10 bases and J 3 bases; bases outside gene matches: 4. CDR3 sequence reads: CATLGGTDTQYF. The CDR3 region has the DNA TGTGCTACCCTGGGAGGGACAGATACGCAGTATTTT.

This clone has only one observation. The chain combines TRBV18 with TRBJ1-1; D unclear. There are 15 residues in the CDR3. Germline lookup yields CDR1 KGHSH and CDR2 LQKENI. V dropped 1 base and J dropped 6 bases, with 15 bases sitting between them. CDR3 amino acids: CASSPLTTGGAEAFF. DNA of the CDR3: TGTGCCAGCTCACCACTTACGACGGGAGGCGCTGAAGCTTTCTTT. Filled out from reference TRBV18 and TRBJ1-1, the complete variable domain reads NAGVMQNPRHLVRRRGQEARLRCSPMKGHSHVYWYRQLPEEGLKFMVYLQKENIIDESGMPKERFSAEFPKEGPSILRIQQVVRGDSAAYFCASSPLTTGGAEAFFGQGTRLTVV.

The chain joins TRBV7-8 to TRBJ2-7; TRBD2 matches at 8 bases. The J segment lost 4 bases and the V segment lost 2 bases, leaving 7 bases of the junction unmatched. The CDR3 has 15 residues. Germline CDR1 is SGHVS and CDR2 is FQNEAQ. Here the CDR3 reads CASSLSGLVVYEQYF. The CDR3 region has the DNA TGTGCCAGCAGCTTATCGGGACTAGTCGTATACGAGCAGTACTTC.

The gene calls are TRBV6-6 and TRBJ1-3, with 9 bases identical to TRBD1. The trim removed 5 bases at V and 3 bases at J, leaving 8 bases unmatched. There are 16 residues in the CDR3. Per germline, CDR1 MNHNY and CDR2 SVGAGI (reference sequence). This chain's CDR3 is CASSATGGAGGNTIYF. The CDR3 coding sequence is TGTGCCAGCAGTGCCACAGGGGGCGCGGGTGGAAACACCATATATTTT.

This chain uses TRBV19 with TRBJ2-3; D not resolved. V lost 5 bases and J 1 base, leaving 4 bases between the germline ends. Germline values: CDR1 LNHDA, CDR2 SQIVND (reference sequence). The CDR3 is made up of 12 amino acids. This CDR3 is CASSEGTDTQYF. DNA of the CDR3: TGTGCCAGTAGTGAGGGCACAGATACGCAGTATTTT.

This clone was seen just once. The rearrangement links TRBV11-2 to TRBJ2-7; the D is unclear. V was trimmed by 4 bases and J by 3 bases, leaving 13 bases between them. CDR1 is SGHAT and CDR2 is FQNNGV in the germline V gene. The CDR3 has 14 residues. The CDR3 nucleotides read TGTGCCAGCAGCTCCCGACAACCTCACTACGAGCAGTACTTC. Amino acid sequence: CASSSRQPHYEQYF.

The J gene is TRBJ2-5, the V gene TRBV7-9; D is perhaps TRBD2 (6 bases). The V gene lost 7 bases and the J gene lost 5 bases, with 11 bases spanning the gap. The CDR3 is 12 residues long. Germline V lookup: CDR1 SEHNR, CDR2 FQNEAQ (reference sequence). The CDR3 loop reads CASTSGGETQYF. The CDR3, as DNA: TGTGCCAGCACCTCCGGAGGGGAGACCCAGTACTTC.

The J gene is TRBJ2-3, the V gene TRBV7-9; D is undetermined. The CDR3 is 14 amino acids. V was trimmed by 3 bases and J by 4 bases, leaving 11 bases between them. Germline CDR1 is SEHNR and CDR2 is FQNEAQ (reference sequence). The DNA of the CDR3 is TGTGCCAGCAGCTTGGAACAGCCTCCAGATACGCAGTATTTT. It translates to CASSLEQPPDTQYF.

V is TRBV6-1 and J is TRBJ1-2; TRBD1 matches 7 bases. The CDR3 is 12 amino acids. Trimming removed 5 bases from V and 8 bases from J; junction bases left unmatched: 5. The germline gives CDR1 MNHNS, CDR2 SASEGT. This CDR3 is CASSSRGRGYTF. In DNA form, the CDR3 reads TGTGCCAGCAGTTCTAGGGGGCGAGGCTACACCTTC.

The chain recombines TRBV30 with TRBJ2-7; 7 positions match TRBD1. This CDR3 has 12 residues. From germline, CDR1 is GTSNPN and CDR2 SVGIG (reference sequence). The V gene end was trimmed by 4 bases and the J gene end by 3 bases; junction bases not matched to a gene: 3. CDR3 coding DNA: TGTGCCTGGACGAACAGGGGCTACGAGCAGTACTTC. This codes for CAWTNRGYEQYF.

The rearrangement uses TRBV19 and TRBJ1-1; no clear D gene. Germline assignment: CDR1 LNHDA and CDR2 SQIVND (reference sequence). The CDR3 has 16 residues. V lost 1 base and J lost 3, with 15 bases in between. The CDR3 DNA follows: TGTGCCAGTAGTATAGGAGTTCGTCACGCGGACACTGAAGCTTTCTTT. Protein product: CASSIGVRHADTEAFF.

The chain recombines TRBV28 with TRBJ1-2; TRBD1 aligns across 7 bases. The CDR3 runs 15 residues. The V gene end was trimmed by 3 bases and the J gene end by 4 bases; junction bases not matched to a gene: 8. Germline V gives CDR1 MDHEN, CDR2 SYDVKM. CDR3 bases: TGTGCCAGCAGTTTTGGCGGACAGGAGTTCTATGGCTACACCTTC. Protein product: CASSFGGQEFYGYTF.

This sequence joins TRBV6-5 and TRBJ2-3, with D unclear. V lost 3 bases, J lost 9 bases, and 7 bases lay in between. The CDR3 is 11 amino acids. The germline V gene has CDR1 MNHEY and CDR2 SVGAGI. CDR3 in amino acids: CASSYTGTQYF. The CDR3 DNA is TGTGCCAGCAGTTATACCGGGACGCAGTATTTT.

The chain is built from TRBV2 and TRBJ2-1; D gene unclear. V dropped 2 bases and J dropped 8 bases, with 7 bases sitting between them. CDR1 is SNHLY and CDR2 is FYNNEI in the germline V gene. CDR3 size: 12 residues. The CDR3 region has the DNA TGTGCCAGCAGTGAATCTCGGGATGAGCAGTTCTTC. The encoded protein is CASSESRDEQFF.

This clone has a handful of counts. The rearrangement uses TRBV7-7 and TRBJ2-1; the D gene is possibly TRBD2 (5 bases). The CDR3 is 15 amino acids. Germline V gives CDR1 SSHAT, CDR2 FNYEAQ (reference sequence). V was clipped by 5 bases and J by 4 bases, with 15 bases between them. Here the CDR3 reads CASSMGLAVYNEQFF. CDR3 sequence (DNA): TGTGCCAGCAGCATGGGCCTAGCTGTATACAATGAGCAGTTCTTC.

The genes are TRBV7-9 and TRBJ1-1; D is unclear. V was clipped by 3 bases and J by 1 base, with 12 bases between them. The CDR3 is 15 residues long. Germline lookup yields CDR1 SEHNR and CDR2 FQNEAQ (reference sequence). CDR3 protein: CASSFSGNWNTEAFF. CDR3 nucleotides: TGTGCCAGCAGCTTTTCGGGGAACTGGAACACTGAAGCTTTCTTT.